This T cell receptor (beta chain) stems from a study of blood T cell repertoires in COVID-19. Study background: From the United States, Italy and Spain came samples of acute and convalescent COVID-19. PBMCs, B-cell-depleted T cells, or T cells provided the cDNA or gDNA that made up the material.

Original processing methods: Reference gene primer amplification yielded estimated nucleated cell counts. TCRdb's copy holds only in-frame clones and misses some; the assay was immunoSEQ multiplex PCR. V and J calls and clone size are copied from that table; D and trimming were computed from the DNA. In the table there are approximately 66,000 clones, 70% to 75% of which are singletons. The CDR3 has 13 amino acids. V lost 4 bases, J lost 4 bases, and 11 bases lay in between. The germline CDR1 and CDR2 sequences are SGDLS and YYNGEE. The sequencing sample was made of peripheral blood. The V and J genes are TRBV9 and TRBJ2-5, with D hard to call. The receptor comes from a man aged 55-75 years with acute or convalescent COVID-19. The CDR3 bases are TGTGCCAGCAGCCCTAAAGCGAGAGAGACCCAGTACTTC. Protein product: CASSPKARETQYF.